This entry concerns a single T cell receptor (beta chain). Random-hexamer reverse transcription was applied to about 0.5 to 1 ug RNA. From the immunoSEQ multiplex PCR reads, TCRdb called clonotypes with MiXCR, one entry per CDR3 protein. The sample contains about 180,000 distinct CDR3 sequences, 90% to 95% of which appear only once. CDR1 is SQVTM, CDR2 ANQGSEA, per germline. The CDR3 spans 13 residues. J was trimmed by 3 bases and V by 5 bases; bases with no gene match: 6. This specimen comes from a study of CD8 T cells in Susac syndrome. V usage is TRBV29-1 and J usage is TRBJ2-5; 7 bases line up with TRBD2. The sequencing sample was made of CD4+ T cells from PBMCs. This TCR was sampled from a human donor with Susac syndrome. The CDR3 region is CSVSTAGEETQYF. In nucleotides, the CDR3 is TGCAGCGTTTCGACTGCGGGAGAAGAGACCCAGTACTTC.